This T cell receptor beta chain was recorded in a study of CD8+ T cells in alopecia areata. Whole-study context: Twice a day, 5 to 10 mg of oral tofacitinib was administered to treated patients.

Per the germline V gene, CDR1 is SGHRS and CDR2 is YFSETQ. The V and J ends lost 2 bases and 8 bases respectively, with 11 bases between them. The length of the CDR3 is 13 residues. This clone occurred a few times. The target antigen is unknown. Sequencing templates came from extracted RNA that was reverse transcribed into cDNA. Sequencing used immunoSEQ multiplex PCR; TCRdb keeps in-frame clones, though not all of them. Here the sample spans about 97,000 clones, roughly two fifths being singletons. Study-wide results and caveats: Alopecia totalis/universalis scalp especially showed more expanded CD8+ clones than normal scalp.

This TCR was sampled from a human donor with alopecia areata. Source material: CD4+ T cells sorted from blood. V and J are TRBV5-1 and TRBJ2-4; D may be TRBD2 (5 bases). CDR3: CASSLSPGDIQYF. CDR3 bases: TGCGCCAGCAGCTTAAGCCCCGGGGACATTCAGTACTTC.